Following are 21 T cell receptor beta chains from one sample sequenced in a study of blood T cells in healthy people across ages. With a J-beta primer mix and a sample-barcoded 5' primer, a second PCR ran 7 to 11 cycles. Via MiXCR, TCRdb re-called the 5' RACE reads, giving one row per CDR3 protein. The sample yields 1.5 million to 2 million distinct CDR3 sequences, 25% to 30% seen once. Material for sequencing was blood. The receptors here all came from a woman aged 25 to 39 in good health.

This clonotype has more than one count but fewer than ten. Written as DNA, the CDR3 is TGCAGCTCACGGGACAGGGGTTCCAACGAGCAGTACTTC. Its protein is CSSRDRGSNEQYF. The J gene is TRBJ2-7, the V gene TRBV20-1; 10 bases are shared with TRBD1. Per germline, CDR1 DFQATT and CDR2 SNEGSKA (reference sequence). The CDR3 covers 13 residues.

V usage is TRBV5-4 and J usage is TRBJ1-2; no clear D gene. This CDR3 is 16 amino acids long. V lost 5 bases to trimming and J lost 3 bases, with 20 bases between them. Germline CDR1 reads SGHNT; CDR2 reads YYREEE (reference sequence). As DNA, the CDR3 is TGTGCCAGCAGTCCGAGGCAGGACGGCTATGACTATGGCTACACCTTC. Protein sequence: CASSPRQDGYDYGYTF.

Concerning this clonotype itself: Germline and junction disagree at one end, which may indicate a read error. This chain connects TRBV6-4 to TRBJ2-7, with 7 bases aligning to TRBD1. This CDR3 has 13 residues. Germline V gene sequence: CDR1 MRHNA, CDR2 SNTAGT. CDR3 nucleotide sequence: TGTGCCGGCAGTGACAGGGACGGTTACGAGCAGTACTTC. This codes for CAGSDRDGYEQYF.

The chain is built from TRBV19 and TRBJ1-1; perhaps TRBD1 as D (5 bases). From germline, CDR1 is LNHDA and CDR2 SQIVND (reference sequence). The V end was cut by 1 base, the J end by 1 base, with 16 bases between. The CDR3 sequence is 17 residues long. The CDR3 sequence is CASSIGDSGARNTEAFF. CDR3 nucleotide sequence: TGTGCCAGTAGTATAGGTGACAGCGGGGCGAGGAACACTGAAGCTTTCTTT. The variable domain in full, completed from reference TRBV19 and TRBJ1-1, reads DGGITQSPKYLFRKEGQNVTLSCEQNLNHDAMYWYRQDPGQGLRLIYYSQIVNDFQKGDIAEGYSVSREKKESFPLTVTSAQKNPTAFYLCASSIGDSGARNTEAFFGQGTRLTVV.

This clonotype was seen a few times. The chain links TRBV5-1 to TRBJ2-3; 9 nucleotides match TRBD1. The germline gives CDR1 SGHRS, CDR2 YFSETQ. V shed 0 bases, J shed 14 bases, and the junction held 16 bases outside the gene matches. CDR3 length: 16 residues. The CDR3 loop is CASSLEARTGAPTRYF. DNA for the CDR3: TGCGCCAGCAGCTTGGAGGCAAGGACAGGGGCTCCCACAAGGTATTTT. Based on the CDR3 plus reference TRBV5-1 and TRBJ2-3, the full variable domain is KAGVTQTPRYLIKTRGQQVTLSCSPISGHRSVSWYQQTPGQGLQFLFEYFSETQRNKGNFPGRFSGRQFSNSRSEMNVSTLELGDSALYLCASSLEARTGAPTRYFGPGTRLTVL.

This clonotype occurred a few times. This may stem from a read error, because a much larger clone lies one nucleotide away. The chain links TRBV2 to TRBJ2-1; 7 nucleotides align to TRBD1. The CDR3 has 13 amino acids. Looked up from germline, CDR1 is SNHLY and CDR2 is FYNNEI. Trimming took 6 bases from V and 6 from J; bases not matched to a gene: 5. As DNA, the CDR3 is TGTGCCAGCAGCTTAACAGGGGCCAATGAGCAGTTCTTC. Translation gives CASSLTGANEQFF.

This clonotype appeared a few times. The chain links TRBV7-2 to TRBJ2-7; D unclear. Trimming left V 3 bases short and J 3 bases short, with 24 bases between. Germline V CDR1 and CDR2: SGHTA, FQGNSA. This CDR3 is built from 18 residues. As DNA, the CDR3 is TGTGCCAGCAGCTTTCCATGGGGATCCCCCGGGTCGCTCTACGAGCAGTACTTC. Encoded protein: CASSFPWGSPGSLYEQYF.

This chain connects TRBV20-1 to TRBJ1-2, with D unresolved. Germline assignment: CDR1 DFQATT and CDR2 SNEGSKA (reference sequence). This CDR3 comprises 18 residues. V was pared by 6 bases and J by 0 bases, with 26 bases between. This CDR3 reads CSATNVDRSHIANYGYTF. The CDR3 DNA reads as TGCAGTGCAACCAACGTCGACCGTAGTCACATAGCTAACTATGGCTACACCTTC.

The V and J genes are TRBV6-2 or TRBV6-3 and TRBJ2-3; possibly TRBD2 for D (6 bases). Per germline, CDR1 MNHEY and CDR2 SVGEGT. V shed 8 bases and J shed 1 base, with 19 bases lying between them. The CDR3 sequence is 16 residues long. CDR3 in amino acids: CASCPTPQRGTDTQYF. The CDR3 coding sequence is TGTGCCAGCTGCCCCACCCCCCAGCGGGGCACAGATACGCAGTATTTT.

This clonotype was found a few times. The chain links TRBV5-1 to TRBJ2-7; D is uncertain. V was clipped by 0 bases and J by 2 bases, with 12 bases between them. CDR1 and CDR2 (germline): SGHRS, YFSETQ. The CDR3 covers 15 residues. CDR3 nucleotides: TGCGCCAGCAGCTTGGGGGCGACGGGTGCCTACGAGCAGTACTTC. Encoded protein: CASSLGATGAYEQYF.

This clonotype has only one observation. The chain is built from TRBV2 and TRBJ1-1; the D gene is possibly TRBD1 (5 bases). Germline-derived CDR1 and CDR2 are SNHLY and FYNNEI. V was trimmed by 6 bases and J by 11 bases, leaving 13 bases between them. The CDR3 contains 11 residues. CDR3 protein: CASRFWGMAFF. In nucleotides, the CDR3 is TGTGCCAGCAGATTTTGGGGGATGGCTTTCTTT.

This sequence joins TRBV7-9 and TRBJ1-6; D remains ambiguous. The V end lost 5 bases, the J end lost 2 bases, and 19 bases lay between the germline ends. In germline, CDR1 is SEHNR, CDR2 FQNEAQ (reference sequence). CDR3 length: 18 amino acids. CDR3 region: CASSPWARAGTYNSPLHF. CDR3 in DNA: TGTGCCAGCAGCCCATGGGCTCGGGCCGGCACCTATAATTCACCCCTCCACTTT.

The chain carries TRBV12-5 and TRBJ1-1; no definite D call. The CDR3 sequence is 14 residues long. The V gene lost 5 bases and the J gene lost 4 bases, with 14 bases spanning the gap. Germline assignment: CDR1 LGHNT and CDR2 FRNRAP. CDR3: CASGPGTRTTEAFF. The CDR3 DNA reads as TGTGCTAGTGGTCCAGGAACCAGAACCACTGAAGCTTTCTTT.

This clonotype came up a few times. The chain couples TRBV20-1 to TRBJ1-4; D gene unclear. Per the germline V gene, CDR1 is DFQATT and CDR2 is SNEGSKA (reference sequence). This CDR3 has 14 amino acids. V gave up 0 bases and J gave up 3 bases, with 8 bases separating them. DNA for the CDR3: TGCAGTGCTAGAGATCCACAGTCTAATGAAAAACTGTTTTTT. Protein: CSARDPQSNEKLFF.

The chain uses TRBV20-1 and TRBJ2-1; 7 bases are a match to TRBD1. Per germline, CDR1 DFQATT and CDR2 SNEGSKA (reference sequence). The trim removed 6 bases at V and 2 bases at J, leaving 7 bases unmatched. The CDR3 covers 14 residues. The CDR3 protein is CSARRQGTYNEQFF. CDR3 nucleotides: TGCAGTGCCAGAAGACAGGGTACCTACAATGAGCAGTTCTTC.

The chain employs TRBV12-3 or TRBV12-4 and TRBJ2-3; 13 bases are shared with TRBD2. This CDR3 spans 16 amino acids. Losses at the gene ends were 7 bases for V and 2 bases for J; bases not matched to a gene: 6. Written as DNA, the CDR3 is TGTGCCAGCATCCCGGGACTAGCGGGGCCCACAGATACGCAGTATTTT. It codes for CASIPGLAGPTDTQYF.

This clonotype was observed many times. The chain employs TRBV2 and TRBJ2-7; D tentatively fits TRBD1 or TRBD2 (5 bases each). This CDR3 is built from 17 residues. Trimming removed 6 bases at V and 1 base at J, with 22 bases between. Germline loops: CDR1 SNHLY, CDR2 FYNNEI. This CDR3 reads CASSQLTPGPSSYEQYF. The CDR3 DNA reads TGTGCCAGCAGCCAACTGACACCGGGACCCTCATCCTACGAGCAGTACTTC.

This clonotype came up a few times. The V gene is TRBV24-1, the J gene TRBJ1-2; D is undetermined. CDR3 length: 16 residues. Germline V gene lookup returns CDR1 KGHDR and CDR2 SFDVKD. V was trimmed by 5 bases and J by 4 bases, leaving 19 bases between them. CDR3 residues: CATSGPGRGESYGYTF. CDR3 bases: TGTGCCACCAGTGGCCCCGGGCGAGGCGAGTCCTATGGCTACACCTTC.

The chain uses TRBV6-6 and TRBJ2-7; D gene unclear. Trimming took off 4 bases at V and 2 bases at J, with 12 bases between the two ends. CDR1 MNHNY and CDR2 SVGAGI come from the germline V gene (reference sequence). The CDR3 sequence is 14 residues long. The chain's CDR3 is CASSFAQPTYEQYF. As DNA, the CDR3 is TGTGCCAGCAGTTTCGCACAGCCAACCTACGAGCAGTACTTC.

The V call is TRBV20-1, the J call TRBJ1-4; D is uncertain. CDR1 is DFQATT and CDR2 is SNEGSKA in the germline V gene (reference sequence). The CDR3 totals 12 residues. V was clipped by 6 bases and J by 8 bases, with 13 bases between them. The CDR3 region has the DNA TGCAGTGCGGTACGGGTGGACGAAAAACTGTTTTTT. This sequence encodes CSAVRVDEKLFF.

The chain employs TRBV13 and TRBJ2-3; no clear D gene. The germline CDR1 and CDR2 sequences are PRHDT and FYEKMQ (reference sequence). This CDR3 contains 13 residues. V lost 3 bases, J lost 7 bases, and 11 bases lay in between. The CDR3 reads CASSLGRRNTQYF. The CDR3 coding sequence is TGTGCCAGCAGCTTGGGAAGGCGTAATACGCAGTATTTT.